Only a few counts were recorded for the clone carrying this T cell receptor (beta chain). This sample is part of a study of blood T cell repertoires in COVID-19. Across the study: Acute and convalescent COVID-19 specimens originated in the United States, Italy and Spain. PBMCs, B-cell-depleted T cells, or T cells were the source of the cDNA or gDNA that made up the material.

There are 14 residues in the CDR3. V shed 6 bases and J 6 bases; nucleotides not matched to a gene: 9. CDR1 MDHEN and CDR2 SYDVKM come from the germline V gene. In the original workflow: Nucleated cell number was recorded as an estimate derived from reference gene primer amplification. The assay was immunoSEQ multiplex PCR, and TCRdb's table has in-frame clones only and misses some. Clone size and the V and J calls come from that table; the DNA yielded D and trimming. The table lists some 380,000 clones, about 90% of them singletons. This sequence originates from a man in his late teens or twenties with active or convalescent COVID-19. Sequences were obtained from peripheral blood. V gene TRBV28 combines with J gene TRBJ1-2; 8 nucleotides line up with TRBD1. Here the CDR3 DNA reads TGTGCCAGCAGGCAACAGGGGGTCGGTGATGGCTACACCTTC. This gives the protein CASRQQGVGDGYTF.